This entry is about one T cell receptor (beta chain). Its antigen is still unknown. There are 17 residues in the CDR3. This sample stems from a study of cytomegalovirus exposure and HLA in healthy donors. Findings and caveats of the study: A previous analysis found most TCR beta V segments productive roughly 90% or roughly 30% of the time.

The PCR had 60 Vbeta and 13 Jbeta primers. This table comes from immunoSEQ multiplex PCR, and its TCRdb copy is limited to in-frame clones, with some not included. The data show 160,000 or so clones, about 80% seen once. The chain recombines TRBV21-1 with TRBJ1-6; the table's D call TRBD1 went unverified against the DNA. TRBV21-1 is assigned pseudogene status. The specimen sequenced was PBMCs. The TCR originated in a man younger than 40 in good health and CMV-seropositive. Here the CDR3 DNA reads TGTGCCAGCAGCCTCCGGGGGACAGGAGTCTTTAATTCACCCCTCCACTTT. It is translated as CASSLRGTGVFNSPLHF.